Reported below is one T cell receptor beta chain. The antigen is undetermined. TCRdb keeps only in-frame clones here, not all; method: immunoSEQ multiplex PCR. The table shows about 1,800,000 clones, with about 95% occurring only once. These data belong to a study of shared clonotypes between healthy human individuals. Study-wide points: Rarefaction exposed incomplete sorted-subset sequencing despite large depth.

The naive CD8 population came from CD45RO-negative cells selected for CCR7, without terminally differentiated effector memory CD45RA+ cells. CDR1 and CDR2 (germline): SNHLY, FYNNEI. The CDR3 loop spans 15 amino acids. V lost 5 bases and J 1 base, leaving 15 bases between the germline ends. Sequencing was performed on naive CD8+ T cells sorted from blood. The chain uses TRBV2 and TRBJ2-7, with D unclear. This TCR derives from a man between 18 and 29 years old in good health. The CDR3 protein is CASSLHLDRSYEQYF. The CDR3 nucleotides are TGTGCCAGCAGTCTACACCTAGACCGATCCTACGAGCAGTACTTC.